Presented here are 6 T cell receptor beta chains from one specimen sequenced in a study of prognosis after radiotherapy for stage I lung cancer. Two-round multiplex PCR, the amplification method, yielded TCR beta CDR3 from genomic DNA. For every TRBV and TRBJ gene, a specific primer was used in first-round PCR. One entry per CDR3 protein, called by TCRdb with MiXCR from the multiplex PCR reads. This sample has about 18,000 distinct CDR3 sequences, with approximately 17% found just once. The sample in question was PBMCs, obtained before or after stereotactic body radiation therapy (not recorded which). The receptors come from a donor aged 50 or older with non-small cell lung cancer.

This sequence joins TRBV24-1 and TRBJ2-2; tentative D call: TRBD1 (6 bases). V lost 7 bases, J lost 4 bases, and 12 bases lay in between. This CDR3 is built from 14 residues. Germline V CDR1 and CDR2: KGHDR, SFDVKD. CDR3 residues: CATSQGPRTGELFF. CDR3 bases: TGTGCCACCAGCCAGGGGCCCCGCACCGGGGAGCTGTTTTTT.

The sample holds many counts of this clonotype. The J gene is TRBJ1-4, the V gene TRBV19; tentatively, D is TRBD1 (6 bases). Per the germline V gene, CDR1 is LNHDA and CDR2 is SQIVND (reference sequence). Trimming cost V 3 bases and J 10 bases, with 18 bases left between them. This CDR3 has 15 residues. DNA of the CDR3: TGTGCCAGTAGTATGCCCTTACTGGGGGCGGGAAAACTGTTTTTT. It is translated as CASSMPLLGAGKLFF.

The sample holds many counts of this clonotype. The genes are TRBV4-1 and TRBJ2-3; D is unclear. This CDR3 contains 15 residues. V shed 2 bases and J shed 0 bases, with 9 bases lying between them. Germline V gene data show CDR1 as MGHRA and CDR2 as YSYEKL. In DNA, the CDR3 is TGCGCCAGCAGCCAAAACAGAGCTAGCACAGATACGCAGTATTTT. It translates to CASSQNRASTDTQYF.

Many counts were recorded for this clonotype. The genes are TRBV6-1 and TRBJ2-7; possible D gene TRBD1, 6 bases. Germline CDR1 reads MNHNS; CDR2 reads SASEGT. There are 16 residues in the CDR3. V lost 6 bases and J 7 bases, leaving 25 bases between the germline ends. The CDR3 DNA reads as TGTGCCAGCAGCGACCTACCGGGACACTCTAAGGGAGAGCAGTACTTC. Amino acid sequence: CASSDLPGHSKGEQYF.

This clonotype was observed many times. The chain joins TRBV30 to TRBJ1-6, with no clear D. The germline V gene has CDR1 GTSNPN and CDR2 SVGIG (reference sequence). V gave up 0 bases and J gave up 7 bases, with 10 bases separating them. The CDR3 runs 14 residues. DNA of the CDR3: TGTGCCTGGAGTGTAGGTCAGCCCAATTCACCCCTCCACTTT. Residues: CAWSVGQPNSPLHF. Combining the CDR3 with reference TRBV30 and TRBJ1-6 gives the whole variable domain SQTIHQWPATLVQPVGSPLSLECTVEGTSNPNLYWYRQAAGRGLQLLFYSVGIGQISSEVPQNLSASRPQDRQFILSSKKLLLSDSGFYLCAWSVGQPNSPLHFGNGTRLTVT.

This clonotype was seen a few times. A read error may explain this, as a much larger clone is one base away. V usage is TRBV27 and J usage is TRBJ1-4; 7 bases agree with TRBD1. This CDR3 is built from 15 residues. Germline V gives CDR1 MNHEY, CDR2 SMNVEV (reference sequence). As DNA, the CDR3 is TGTACCAGCAGTTTATCGGGGACAGTGAATGAAAAACTGTTTTTT. As protein: CTSSLSGTVNEKLFF.